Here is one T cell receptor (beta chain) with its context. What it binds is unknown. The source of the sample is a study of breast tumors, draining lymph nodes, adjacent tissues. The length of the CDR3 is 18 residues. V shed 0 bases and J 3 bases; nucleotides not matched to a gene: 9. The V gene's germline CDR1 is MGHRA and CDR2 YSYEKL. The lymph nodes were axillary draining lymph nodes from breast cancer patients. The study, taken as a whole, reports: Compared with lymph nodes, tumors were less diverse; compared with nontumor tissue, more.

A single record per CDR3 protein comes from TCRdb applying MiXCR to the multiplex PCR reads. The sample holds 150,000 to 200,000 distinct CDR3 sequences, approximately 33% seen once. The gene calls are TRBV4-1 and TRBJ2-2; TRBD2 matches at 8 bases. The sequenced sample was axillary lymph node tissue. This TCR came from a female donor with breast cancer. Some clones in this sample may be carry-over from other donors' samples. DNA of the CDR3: TGCGCCAGCAGCCAAGATCCGTCGGGGACTAGGCACACCGGGGAGCTGTTTTTT. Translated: CASSQDPSGTRHTGELFF.